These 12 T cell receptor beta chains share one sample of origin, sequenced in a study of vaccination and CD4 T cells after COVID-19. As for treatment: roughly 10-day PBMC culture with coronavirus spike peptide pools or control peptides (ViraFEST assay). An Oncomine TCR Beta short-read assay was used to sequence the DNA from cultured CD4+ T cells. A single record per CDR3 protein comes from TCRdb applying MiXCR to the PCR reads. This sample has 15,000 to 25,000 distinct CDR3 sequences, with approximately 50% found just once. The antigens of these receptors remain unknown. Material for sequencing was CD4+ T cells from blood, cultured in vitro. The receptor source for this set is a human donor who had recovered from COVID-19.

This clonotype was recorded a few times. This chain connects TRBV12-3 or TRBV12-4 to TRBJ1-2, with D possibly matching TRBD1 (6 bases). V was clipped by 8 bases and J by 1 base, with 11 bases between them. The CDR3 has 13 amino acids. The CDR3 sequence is CASGYRDNYGYTF. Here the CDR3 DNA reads TGTGCCAGCGGGTACAGGGATAACTATGGCTACACCTTC.

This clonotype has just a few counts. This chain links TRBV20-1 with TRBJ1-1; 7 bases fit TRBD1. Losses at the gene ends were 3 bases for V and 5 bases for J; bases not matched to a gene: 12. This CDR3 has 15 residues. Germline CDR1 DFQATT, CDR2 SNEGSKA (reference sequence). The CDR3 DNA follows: TGCAGTGCTAGCACCCAAGCAGGGGGGAGGACTGAAGCTTTCTTT. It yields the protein CSASTQAGGRTEAFF.

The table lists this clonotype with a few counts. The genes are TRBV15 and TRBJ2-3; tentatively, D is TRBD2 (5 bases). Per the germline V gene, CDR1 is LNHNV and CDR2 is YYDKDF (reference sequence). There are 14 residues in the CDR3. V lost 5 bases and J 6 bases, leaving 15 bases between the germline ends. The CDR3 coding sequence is TGTGCCACCAGCCGAGCGGATCATCGGGATACGCAGTATTTT. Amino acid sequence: CATSRADHRDTQYF.

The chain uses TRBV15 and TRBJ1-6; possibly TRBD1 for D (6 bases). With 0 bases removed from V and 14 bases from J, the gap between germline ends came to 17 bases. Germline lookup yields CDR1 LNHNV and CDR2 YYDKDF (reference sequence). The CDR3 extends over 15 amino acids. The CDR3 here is CATSREAHKGQSLHF. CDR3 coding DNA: TGTGCCACCAGCAGAGAAGCTCATAAAGGACAGTCCCTCCACTTT.

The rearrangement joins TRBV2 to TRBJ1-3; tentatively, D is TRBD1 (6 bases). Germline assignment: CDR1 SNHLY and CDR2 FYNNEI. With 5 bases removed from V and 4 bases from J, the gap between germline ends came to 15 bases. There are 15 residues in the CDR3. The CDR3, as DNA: TGTGCCAGCAGTAATATACAGGGTACAGGAAACACCATATATTTT. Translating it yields CASSNIQGTGNTIYF.

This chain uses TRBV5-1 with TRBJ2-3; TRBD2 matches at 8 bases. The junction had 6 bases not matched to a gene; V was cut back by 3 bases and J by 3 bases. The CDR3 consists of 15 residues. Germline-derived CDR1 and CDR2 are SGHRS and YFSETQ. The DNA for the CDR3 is TGCGCCAGCAGCTGGGGACTAGTAGAGACAGATACGCAGTATTTT. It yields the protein CASSWGLVETDTQYF. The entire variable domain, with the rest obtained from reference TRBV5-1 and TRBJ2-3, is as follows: KAGVTQTPRYLIKTRGQQVTLSCSPISGHRSVSWYQQTPGQGLQFLFEYFSETQRNKGNFPGRFSGRQFSNSRSEMNVSTLELGDSALYLCASSWGLVETDTQYFGPGTRLTVL.

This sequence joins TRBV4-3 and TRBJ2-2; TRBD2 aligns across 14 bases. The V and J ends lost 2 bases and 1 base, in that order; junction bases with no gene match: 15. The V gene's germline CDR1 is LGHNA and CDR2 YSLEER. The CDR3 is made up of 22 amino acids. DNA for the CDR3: TGCGCCAGCAGCCAATTTACCCGGACCGGGACTAGCGGGAGTAGGAACACCGGGGAGCTGTTTTTT. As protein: CASSQFTRTGTSGSRNTGELFF.

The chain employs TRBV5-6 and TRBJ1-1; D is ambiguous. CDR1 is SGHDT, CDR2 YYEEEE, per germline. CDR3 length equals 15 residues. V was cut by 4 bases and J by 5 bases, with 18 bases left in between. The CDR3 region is CASSLLITGRTEAFF. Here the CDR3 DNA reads TGTGCCAGCAGCCTACTTATCACGGGGAGGACTGAAGCTTTCTTT.

The chain's CDR3 is CASSTGPKVNTF. The DNA of the CDR3 is TGTGCCAGCAGTACAGGCCCCAAGGTTAACACCTTC. V gene TRBV28 combines with J gene TRBJ1-2, with D possibly being TRBD1 (5 bases). The ends were cut back, 5 bases at V and 12 bases at J, with 16 bases in the middle. Germline V lookup: CDR1 MDHEN, CDR2 SYDVKM. The CDR3 contains 12 residues.

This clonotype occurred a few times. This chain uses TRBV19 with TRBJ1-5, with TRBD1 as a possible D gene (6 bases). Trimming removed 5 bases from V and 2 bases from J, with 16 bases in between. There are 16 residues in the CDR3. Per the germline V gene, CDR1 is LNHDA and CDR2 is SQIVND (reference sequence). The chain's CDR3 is CASSGGHRAGNQPQHF. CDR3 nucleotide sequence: TGTGCCAGTAGTGGCGGACACAGGGCCGGCAATCAGCCCCAGCATTTT. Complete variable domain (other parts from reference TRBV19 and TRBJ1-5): DGGITQSPKYLFRKEGQNVTLSCEQNLNHDAMYWYRQDPGQGLRLIYYSQIVNDFQKGDIAEGYSVSREKKESFPLTVTSAQKNPTAFYLCASSGGHRAGNQPQHFGDGTRLSIL.

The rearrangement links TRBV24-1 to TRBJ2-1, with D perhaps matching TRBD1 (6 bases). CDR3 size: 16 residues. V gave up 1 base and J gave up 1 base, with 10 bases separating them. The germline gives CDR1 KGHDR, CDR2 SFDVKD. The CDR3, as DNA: TGTGCCACCAGTGATTTTGTTCAGGGGTCCTACAATGAGCAGTTCTTC. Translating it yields CATSDFVQGSYNEQFF.

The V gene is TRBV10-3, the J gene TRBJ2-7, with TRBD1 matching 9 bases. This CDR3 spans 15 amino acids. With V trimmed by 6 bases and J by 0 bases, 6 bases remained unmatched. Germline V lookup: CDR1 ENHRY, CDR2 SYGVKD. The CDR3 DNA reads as TGTGCCATCAGGGACGGACAGGGGCACTCCTACGAGCAGTACTTC. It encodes CAIRDGQGHSYEQYF.